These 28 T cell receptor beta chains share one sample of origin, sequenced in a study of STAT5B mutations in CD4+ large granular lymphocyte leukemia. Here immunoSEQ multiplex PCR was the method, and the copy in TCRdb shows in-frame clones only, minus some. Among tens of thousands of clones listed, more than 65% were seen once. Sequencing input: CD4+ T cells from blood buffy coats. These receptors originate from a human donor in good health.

The CDR3 region has the DNA TGTGCCAGTAAACCACTGACAGGGAATGGAGGTCAGCCCCAGCATTTT. Residues: CASKPLTGNGGQPQHF. The V call is TRBV19, the J call TRBJ1-5; 7 bases align to TRBD1. Germline V gene lookup returns CDR1 LNHDA and CDR2 SQIVND (reference sequence). After removal of 7 bases from V and 6 bases from J, the junction contained 15 bases not matched to a gene. The CDR3 loop spans 16 amino acids.

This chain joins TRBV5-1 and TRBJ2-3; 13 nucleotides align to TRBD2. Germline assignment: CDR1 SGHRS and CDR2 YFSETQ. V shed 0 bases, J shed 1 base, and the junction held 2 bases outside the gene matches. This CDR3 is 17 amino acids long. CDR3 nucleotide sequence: TGCGCCAGCAGCTTGGGACTAGCGGGGGGTGGCACAGATACGCAGTATTTT. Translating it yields CASSLGLAGGGTDTQYF.

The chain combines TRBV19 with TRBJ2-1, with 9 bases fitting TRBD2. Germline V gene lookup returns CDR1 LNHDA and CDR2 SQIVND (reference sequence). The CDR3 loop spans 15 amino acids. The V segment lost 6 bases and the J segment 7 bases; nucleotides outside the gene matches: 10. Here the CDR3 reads CASRDLGLAKNEQFF. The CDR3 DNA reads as TGTGCCAGTAGGGACCTCGGACTAGCGAAGAATGAGCAGTTCTTC.

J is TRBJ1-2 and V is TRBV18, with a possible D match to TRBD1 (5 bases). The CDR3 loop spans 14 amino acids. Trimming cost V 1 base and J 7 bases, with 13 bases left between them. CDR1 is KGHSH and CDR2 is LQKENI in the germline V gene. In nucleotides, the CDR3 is TGTGCCAGCTCACCACTTCAGGGAGGTGGTGGCTACACCTTC. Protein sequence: CASSPLQGGGGYTF.

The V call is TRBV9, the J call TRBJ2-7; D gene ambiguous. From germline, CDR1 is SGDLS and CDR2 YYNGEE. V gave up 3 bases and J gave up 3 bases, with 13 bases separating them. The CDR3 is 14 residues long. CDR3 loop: CASSAYSGYYEQYF. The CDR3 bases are TGTGCCAGCAGCGCATACTCCGGTTACTACGAGCAGTACTTC.

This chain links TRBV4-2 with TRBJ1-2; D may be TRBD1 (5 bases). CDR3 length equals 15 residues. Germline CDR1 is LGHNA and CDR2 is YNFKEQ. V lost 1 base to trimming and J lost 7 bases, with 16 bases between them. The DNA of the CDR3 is TGTGCCAGCAGCCAAGGGCCACGTGGGGGGACTGGCTACACCTTC. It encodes CASSQGPRGGTGYTF.

CDR3 in DNA: TGTGCCAGCAGTCTTTACCGGGACAGGGGCTACGAGCAGTACTTC. Protein sequence: CASSLYRDRGYEQYF. This chain links TRBV2 with TRBJ2-7, with TRBD1 identical over 10 bases. CDR1 is SNHLY and CDR2 is FYNNEI in the germline V gene. The CDR3 runs 15 residues. The V and J ends lost 5 bases and 3 bases, in that order; junction bases with no gene match: 7.

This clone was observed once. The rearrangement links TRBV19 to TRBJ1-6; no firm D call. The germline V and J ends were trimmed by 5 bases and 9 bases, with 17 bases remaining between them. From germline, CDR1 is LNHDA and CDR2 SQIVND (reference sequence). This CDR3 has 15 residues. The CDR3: CASSARPPNGSPLHF. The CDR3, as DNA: TGTGCCAGTAGTGCCCGCCCGCCTAACGGTTCACCCCTCCACTTT. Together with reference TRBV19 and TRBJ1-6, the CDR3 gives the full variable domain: DGGITQSPKYLFRKEGQNVTLSCEQNLNHDAMYWYRQDPGQGLRLIYYSQIVNDFQKGDIAEGYSVSREKKESFPLTVTSAQKNPTAFYLCASSARPPNGSPLHFGNGTRLTVT.

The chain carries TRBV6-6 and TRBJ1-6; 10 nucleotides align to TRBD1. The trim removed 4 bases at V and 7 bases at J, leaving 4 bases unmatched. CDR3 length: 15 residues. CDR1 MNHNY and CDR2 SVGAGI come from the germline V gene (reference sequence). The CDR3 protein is CASSSETGGNSPLHF. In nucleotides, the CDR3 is TGTGCCAGCAGTTCCGAGACAGGGGGCAATTCACCCCTCCACTTT.

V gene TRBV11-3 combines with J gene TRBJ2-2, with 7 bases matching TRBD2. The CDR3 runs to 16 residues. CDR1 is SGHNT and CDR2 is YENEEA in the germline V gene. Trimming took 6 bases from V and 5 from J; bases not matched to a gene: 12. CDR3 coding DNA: TGTGCCAGCAGGGGTGCGACCCCCGGGGGGACCGGGGAGCTGTTTTTT. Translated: CASRGATPGGTGELFF.

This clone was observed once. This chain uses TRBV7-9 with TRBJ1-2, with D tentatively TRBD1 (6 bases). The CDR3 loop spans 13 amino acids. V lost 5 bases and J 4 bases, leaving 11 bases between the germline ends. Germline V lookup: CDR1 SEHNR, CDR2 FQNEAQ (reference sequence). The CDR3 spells CASSPQGTYGYTF. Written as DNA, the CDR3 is TGTGCCAGCAGCCCACAGGGAACCTATGGCTACACCTTC.

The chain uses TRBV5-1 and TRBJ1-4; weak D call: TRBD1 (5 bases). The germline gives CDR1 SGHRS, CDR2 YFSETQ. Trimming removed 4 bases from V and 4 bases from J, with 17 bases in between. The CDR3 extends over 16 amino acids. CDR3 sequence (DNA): TGCGCCAGCAGCCGGGACGGAAGTGAACTTAATGAAAAACTGTTTTTT. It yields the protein CASSRDGSELNEKLFF.

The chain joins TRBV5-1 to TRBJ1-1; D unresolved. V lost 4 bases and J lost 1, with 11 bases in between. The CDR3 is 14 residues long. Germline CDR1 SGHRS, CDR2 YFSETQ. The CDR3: CASSLLRGNTEAFF. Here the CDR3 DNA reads TGCGCCAGCAGCCTCCTGCGGGGGAACACTGAAGCTTTCTTT.

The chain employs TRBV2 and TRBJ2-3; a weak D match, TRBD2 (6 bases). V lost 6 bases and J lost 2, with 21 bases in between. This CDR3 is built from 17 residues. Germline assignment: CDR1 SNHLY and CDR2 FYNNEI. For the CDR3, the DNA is TGTGCCAGCAGCTTCAAGCCCGGGACTTCATACACAGATACGCAGTATTTT. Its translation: CASSFKPGTSYTDTQYF.

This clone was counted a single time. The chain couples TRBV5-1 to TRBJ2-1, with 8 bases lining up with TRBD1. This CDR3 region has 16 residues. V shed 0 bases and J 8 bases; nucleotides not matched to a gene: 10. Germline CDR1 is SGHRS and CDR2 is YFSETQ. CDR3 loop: CASSLVARTGNDEQFF. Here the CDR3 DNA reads TGCGCCAGCAGCTTGGTCGCCAGGACAGGGAACGATGAGCAGTTCTTC.

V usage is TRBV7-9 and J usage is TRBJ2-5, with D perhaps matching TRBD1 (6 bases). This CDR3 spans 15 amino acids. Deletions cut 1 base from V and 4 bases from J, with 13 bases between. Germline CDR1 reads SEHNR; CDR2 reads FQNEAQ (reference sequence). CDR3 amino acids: CASSLGDTARETQYF. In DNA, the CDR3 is TGTGCCAGCAGCTTAGGGGACACCGCCAGAGAGACCCAGTACTTC.

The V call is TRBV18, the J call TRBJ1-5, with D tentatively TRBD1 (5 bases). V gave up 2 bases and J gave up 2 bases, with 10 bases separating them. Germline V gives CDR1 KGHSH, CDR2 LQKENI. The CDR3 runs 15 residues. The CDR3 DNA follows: TGTGCCAGCTCACCAGATAGGGGAGGCAATCAGCCCCAGCATTTT. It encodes CASSPDRGGNQPQHF.

The CDR3 DNA reads TGTGCCAGCAGCGTAGATAACTCTGGAAACACCATATATTTT. Its protein product is CASSVDNSGNTIYF. V and J are TRBV9 and TRBJ1-3; no clear D. Germline CDR1 is SGDLS and CDR2 is YYNGEE. Between the trimmed V and J ends, which lost 0 bases and 0 bases, there was a span of 4 bases. The length of the CDR3 is 14 residues.

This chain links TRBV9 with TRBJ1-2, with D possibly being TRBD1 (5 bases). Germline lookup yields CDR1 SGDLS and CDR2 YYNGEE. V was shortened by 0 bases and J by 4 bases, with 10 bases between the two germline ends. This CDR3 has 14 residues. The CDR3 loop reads CASSVDQGAYGYTF. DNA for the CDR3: TGTGCCAGCAGCGTAGACCAGGGCGCCTATGGCTACACCTTC.

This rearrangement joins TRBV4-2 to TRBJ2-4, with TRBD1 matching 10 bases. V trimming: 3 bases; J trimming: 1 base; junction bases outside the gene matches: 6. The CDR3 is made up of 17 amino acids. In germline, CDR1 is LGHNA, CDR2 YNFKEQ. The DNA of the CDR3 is TGTGCCAGCAGCCACGGACAGGGGGAGGCCGCCAAAAACATTCAGTACTTC. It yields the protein CASSHGQGEAAKNIQYF.

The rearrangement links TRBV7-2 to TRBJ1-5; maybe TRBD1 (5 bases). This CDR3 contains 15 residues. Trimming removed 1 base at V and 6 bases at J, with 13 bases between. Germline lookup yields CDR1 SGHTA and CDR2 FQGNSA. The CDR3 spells CASSLGVGGVQPQHF. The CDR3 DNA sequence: TGTGCCAGCAGCTTAGGGGTTGGAGGGGTTCAGCCCCAGCATTTT.

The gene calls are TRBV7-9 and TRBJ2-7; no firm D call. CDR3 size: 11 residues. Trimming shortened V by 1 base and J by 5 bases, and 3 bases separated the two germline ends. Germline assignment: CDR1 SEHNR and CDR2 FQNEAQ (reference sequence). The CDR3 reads CASSLGNEQYF. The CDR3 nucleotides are TGTGCCAGCAGCTTAGGTAACGAGCAGTACTTC.

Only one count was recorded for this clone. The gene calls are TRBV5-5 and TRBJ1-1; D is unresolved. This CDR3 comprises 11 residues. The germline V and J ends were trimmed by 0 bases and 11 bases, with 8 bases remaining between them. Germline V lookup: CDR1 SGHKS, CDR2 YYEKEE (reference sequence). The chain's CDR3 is CASSLDQRAFF. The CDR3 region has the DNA TGTGCCAGCAGCTTGGACCAAAGGGCTTTCTTT.

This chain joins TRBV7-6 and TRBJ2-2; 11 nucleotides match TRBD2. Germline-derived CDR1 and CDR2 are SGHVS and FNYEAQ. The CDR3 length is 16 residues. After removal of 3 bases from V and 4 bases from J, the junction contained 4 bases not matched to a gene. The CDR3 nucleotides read TGTGCCAGCAGCTTTGTAGCGGGGGGGACCACCGGGGAGCTGTTTTTT. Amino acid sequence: CASSFVAGGTTGELFF.

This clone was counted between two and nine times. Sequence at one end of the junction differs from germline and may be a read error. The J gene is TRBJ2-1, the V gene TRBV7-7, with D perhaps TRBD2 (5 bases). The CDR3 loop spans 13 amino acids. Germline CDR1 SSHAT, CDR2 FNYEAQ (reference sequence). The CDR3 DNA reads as TGTGCTAGCAGCTCCTTTACAGAGGGTGAGCAGTTCTTC. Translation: CASSSFTEGEQFF.

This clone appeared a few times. The CDR3 bases are TGTGCCAGCAGCATGGGCGGGGACAGGGATGGCTACACCTTC. Amino acid sequence: CASSMGGDRDGYTF. The chain combines TRBV5-4 with TRBJ1-2; 9 bases are a match to TRBD1. Germline V lookup: CDR1 SGHNT, CDR2 YYREEE (reference sequence). The CDR3 has 14 residues. V lost 4 bases and J lost 6; bases outside the gene matches: 7.

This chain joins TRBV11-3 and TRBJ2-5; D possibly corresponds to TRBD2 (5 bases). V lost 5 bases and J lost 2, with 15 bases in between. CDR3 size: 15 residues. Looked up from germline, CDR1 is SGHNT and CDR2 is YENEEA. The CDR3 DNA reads TGTGCCAGCAGCCCCGTGGGTAGCGAACAAGAGACCCAGTACTTC. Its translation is CASSPVGSEQETQYF.

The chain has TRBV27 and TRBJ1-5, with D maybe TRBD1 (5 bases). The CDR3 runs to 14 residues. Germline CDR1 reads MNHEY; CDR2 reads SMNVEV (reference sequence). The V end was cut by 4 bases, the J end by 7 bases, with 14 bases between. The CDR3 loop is CASSSQTGGQPQHF. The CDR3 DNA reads TGTGCCAGCAGTTCCCAGACGGGGGGGCAGCCCCAGCATTTT.